This T cell receptor (beta chain) derives from a study of Tregs in tolerant kidney transplant recipients (dated by TCRdb to about 2019). Regarding the study in general: Transplants used related donors with nonmyeloablative bone marrow transplantation; mixed chimerism was transient in the human trials. The study applied TCRbeta sequencing to find donor-specific regulatory T cells before combined kidney and bone marrow transplantation and then followed those same cells after transplant.

V is clipped by 4 bases and J by 4 bases, and the sequence between their germline boundaries is 13 bases long. The CDR3 has 15 amino acids, counting the end cysteine and phenylalanine. CDR3 DNA is the only sequence kept; it has 45 bases, read in frame from the first base. Via the germline V gene (reference sequence), CDR1 is SEHNR and CDR2 FQNEAQ. Overall study outcomes, separate from this receptor: Donor-specific Treg expansion exceeded global Treg expansion in tolerant patients, suggesting antigen-driven rather than nonspecific expansion. For some patients, the PCR primers changed as time went on, which meant samples from those patients could not be compared with one another at the nucleotide level. The study was limited by small patient numbers, and the findings need validation in larger populations and under other immunosuppression protocols. Although technical replication error seemed to be minimal, the question of biological reproducibility was not addressed directly. Expanding Tregs with activated donor B cells appeared to identify the most biologically relevant and donor-specific TCRbeta repertoire.

On this clone: Which antigen it targets is not known. There are no base qualities to consult, and no much larger clone falls within one base.

Genomic DNA was extracted from sorted cells with the QIAGEN DNeasy Blood and Tissue Kit for TCRbeta CDR3 sequencing. High-throughput TCRbeta CDR3 sequencing, including PCR amplification with bias correction and internal controls, was performed commercially through immunoSEQ. The paper's processing steps were these. Unique productive TCRbeta sequences were defined by CDR3 nucleotide sequence where primers matched, and otherwise by CDR3 amino acid sequence together with Vbeta and Jbeta genes. To correct sorting error, sequences shared between sorted populations at a frequency ratio of 2:1 or less were removed; the rest were assigned to the higher population. Sequences were defined as donor-reactive when expanded at least 5-fold in CFSE-low cells versus unstimulated cells and present at a frequency of at least 0.01% in CFSE-low cells. Repertoire divergence was quantified by Jensen-Shannon divergence using the top 100 TCRbeta sequences ranked by frequency. For samples with multiple sequencing runs, sorting error was corrected in each run separately before the runs were combined. TCRdb provides this immuneACCESS table in a form limited to in-frame rearrangements. Some clones are lacking; in checked studies, under half of them reflect an unresolved V gene, and why the rest are absent is not known. That table supplies the V and J calls and clone size; D and trimming were determined from the DNA. The sample yields approximately 98,000 clones; 90% were counted once. The top ten hold about 0.35% of the sample.

The time point label on this specimen signifies: blood sample drawn before combined kidney and bone marrow transplant. Thawed PBMCs were FACS-sorted into unstimulated Tregs (CD4+CD25+CD127-), CD4+ non-Tregs (CD4+CD25-), CD4 cells and CD8 cells. The patients were a few recipients of combined kidney and bone marrow transplants from the ITN036ST trial, and samples were available only from these trial subjects. Healthy control blood was processed to PBMCs with a Ficoll density gradient and then cryopreserved, whereas patient PBMCs were collected both before and after transplant. The material was CD4+ T cells from blood, obtained before the transplant. The source of this sequence is a human donor who received a combined kidney and bone marrow transplant. In this chain, TRBV7-9 is recombined with TRBJ1-4; a tentative D match to TRBD1 spans 5 bases. CDR3 sequence: CASSSRRGVNEKLFF. The nucleotide sequence reads as follows: TGTGCCAGCAGCTCACGACGGGGGGTTAATGAAAAACTGTTTTTT.